This T cell receptor (beta chain) was sequenced in a study of blood T cells in healthy people across ages. Findings and limits, study-wide: Naive and antigen-experienced cells were not separated, limiting conclusive comparison.

This clonotype has a single count. Its target is unknown. Using a J-beta primer mix together with a sample-barcoded 5' primer, a second PCR was run for about 6 to 11 cycles. In TCRdb, the 5' RACE reads were re-called with MiXCR into one record per CDR3 protein. The data contain 800,000 to 950,000 distinct CDR3 sequences, roughly 29% of them singletons. The CDR3 covers 14 residues. Per the germline V gene, CDR1 is SNHLY and CDR2 is FYNNEI. The J segment lost 3 bases and the V segment lost 8 bases, leaving 7 bases of the junction unmatched. The same data also contributed to another study, on T cells of mothers and their children.

The gene calls are TRBV2 and TRBJ2-1; 7 bases agree with TRBD2. This receptor was taken from a woman aged 40 to 50 in good health. The sequenced material came from blood. CDR3 region: CASGGERFYNEQFF. CDR3 DNA sequence: TGTGCCAGCGGGGGGGAAAGATTCTACAATGAGCAGTTCTTC.